These 8 T cell receptor beta chains were sequenced from one sample in a study of CD8+ T cells in alopecia areata. Sequencing templates came from extracted RNA that was reverse transcribed into cDNA. Sequencing was performed with immunoSEQ multiplex PCR; in TCRdb, only in-frame clones are kept and a portion is missing. The table shows more than 200,000 clones, with over 60% occurring only once. Treatment described: oral pan-JAK inhibitor, 5-10 mg twice daily. This specimen was CD4+ T cells sorted from blood, taken between weeks 44 and 45, from a patient treated with tofacitinib. Receptors originate from a human donor with alopecia areata.

The chain is built from TRBV5-1 and TRBJ1-1, with unresolved D. Germline lookup yields CDR1 SGHRS and CDR2 YFSETQ. The CDR3 spans 12 residues. V shed 4 bases and J shed 7 bases, with 11 bases lying between them. DNA for the CDR3: TGCGCCAGCAGCCCTGACGGCGATGAAGCTTTCTTT. This sequence encodes CASSPDGDEAFF.

This clone has a handful of counts. V usage is TRBV5-1 and J usage is TRBJ2-7; weak D call: TRBD1 (6 bases). Trimming cost V 3 bases and J 1 base, with 11 bases left between them. The CDR3 extends over 14 amino acids. Looked up from germline, CDR1 is SGHRS and CDR2 is YFSETQ. CDR3 coding DNA: TGCGCCAGCAGCTCGGACAGTCAATCCTACGAGCAGTACTTC. It is translated as CASSSDSQSYEQYF.

This clone was counted between two and nine times. As DNA, the CDR3 is TGTGCCAGCAGCGAGGGGGCGGGCTACTATGGCTACACCTTC. It encodes CASSEGAGYYGYTF. The rearrangement links TRBV2 to TRBJ1-2; 7 nucleotides align to TRBD1. The CDR3 contains 14 residues. The junction had 7 bases not matched to a gene; V was cut back by 6 bases and J by 3 bases. The germline V gene encodes CDR1 SNHLY and CDR2 FYNNEI.

This clone was seen once. The gene calls are TRBV29-1 and TRBJ2-7; D possibly corresponds to TRBD2 (6 bases). Looked up from germline, CDR1 is SQVTM and CDR2 is ANQGSEA. The germline V and J ends were trimmed by 4 bases and 0 bases, with 13 bases remaining between them. CDR3 length: 14 residues. As DNA, the CDR3 is TGCAGCGTTGGGGTGCGGGGCAGCTCCTACGAGCAGTACTTC. Its translation is CSVGVRGSSYEQYF.

This clone came up a few times. This chain connects TRBV19 to TRBJ2-5; 9 bases are a match to TRBD1. V dropped 4 bases and J dropped 2; count of bases not matched to a gene: 5. Germline V gives CDR1 LNHDA, CDR2 SQIVND (reference sequence). This CDR3 is built from 15 residues. For the CDR3, the DNA is TGTGCCAGTAGTACCGGGACAGGGAGGCAAGAGACCCAGTACTTC. The encoded protein is CASSTGTGRQETQYF.

The rearrangement links TRBV4-3 to TRBJ2-2; D may be TRBD2 (7 bases). The CDR3 is made up of 17 amino acids. V lost 1 base and J lost 6, with 18 bases in between. CDR1 is LGHNA, CDR2 YSLEER, per germline. In DNA, the CDR3 is TGCGCCAGCAGCCAAGGGTTGGCGGGGGCCCTACCCGGGGAGCTGTTTTTT. Translated, it gives CASSQGLAGALPGELFF.

This chain uses TRBV27 with TRBJ2-3; 10 positions agree with TRBD1. CDR3 length: 22 amino acids. Looked up from germline, CDR1 is MNHEY and CDR2 is SMNVEV (reference sequence). Trimming cost V 0 bases and J 2 bases; bases outside gene matches: 20. In nucleotides, the CDR3 is TGTGCCAGCAGTTTATCGGGCCTGGGACAGGGGTCTCGGACGGGCCTCACAGATACGCAGTATTTT. Its translation: CASSLSGLGQGSRTGLTDTQYF.

This clone was counted a few times. The chain recombines TRBV29-1 with TRBJ2-7; D is uncertain. V lost 4 bases and J 0 bases, leaving 16 bases between the germline ends. CDR3 size: 15 residues. Germline assignment: CDR1 SQVTM and CDR2 ANQGSEA. This CDR3 reads CSVAPRLQSSYEQYF. In DNA, the CDR3 is TGCAGCGTTGCCCCCAGGCTCCAGAGCTCCTACGAGCAGTACTTC.